The next 19 T cell receptor beta chains were all read from a single sample in a study of T cell responses to AZD1222 COVID-19 vaccine. Method: immunoSEQ multiplex PCR; TCRdb's copy keeps in-frame clones and lacks some. The table has approximately 150,000 clones, more than 70% seen once. The material sequenced was peripheral blood, taken on day 0 of MenACWY control vaccination. The source is an adult in good health.

The chain uses TRBV2 and TRBJ1-2; D is perhaps TRBD1 (5 bases). The V end lost 1 base, the J end lost 2 bases, and 5 bases lay between the germline ends. The CDR3 sequence is 13 residues long. Germline V gene sequence: CDR1 SNHLY, CDR2 FYNNEI. CDR3 sequence: CASSEEGNYGYTF. Written as DNA, the CDR3 is TGTGCCAGCAGTGAAGAGGGGAACTATGGCTACACCTTC.

The V call is TRBV4-3, the J call TRBJ1-2; D uncertain. From germline, CDR1 is LGHNA and CDR2 YSLEER. The V end lost 0 bases, the J end lost 0 bases, and 8 bases lay between the germline ends. CDR3 size: 15 residues. This CDR3 is CASSQDFASNYGYTF. Written as DNA, the CDR3 is TGCGCCAGCAGCCAAGATTTCGCCTCTAACTATGGCTACACCTTC.

The chain couples TRBV9 to TRBJ1-2, with 9 bases matching TRBD1. Losses at the gene ends were 3 bases for V and 8 bases for J; bases not matched to a gene: 14. Germline-derived CDR1 and CDR2 are SGDLS and YYNGEE. The CDR3 covers 16 residues. CDR3 loop: CASSASGTGHLGGYTF. In DNA form, the CDR3 reads TGTGCCAGCAGCGCGTCCGGGACAGGGCACCTGGGAGGCTACACCTTC.

The chain is built from TRBV28 and TRBJ2-7, with 8 nucleotides matching TRBD2. This CDR3 region has 16 residues. Germline lookup yields CDR1 MDHEN and CDR2 SYDVKM. J lost 1 base, V lost 4 bases, and 9 bases had no gene match. The CDR3 region has the DNA TGTGCCAGCAGTTCAGGACTAGCCGCAATATCCTACGAGCAGTACTTC. It encodes CASSSGLAAISYEQYF. Drawing the rest from reference TRBV28 and TRBJ2-7, the complete variable domain is DVKVTQSSRYLVKRTGEKVFLECVQDMDHENMFWYRQDPGLGLRLIYFSYDVKMKEKGDIPEGYSVSREKKERFSLILESASTNQTSMYLCASSSGLAAISYEQYFGPGTRLTVT.

This chain uses TRBV2 with TRBJ1-1; 7 nucleotides line up with TRBD1. Germline V gene lookup returns CDR1 SNHLY and CDR2 FYNNEI. V lost 9 bases, J lost 5 bases, and 9 bases stayed unmatched. The CDR3 sequence is 13 residues long. In DNA form, the CDR3 reads TGTGCCAGTTCACAGGGGCCGGGAACTGAAGCTTTCTTT. It specifies CASSQGPGTEAFF.

The V and J genes are TRBV6-5 and TRBJ2-4, with TRBD2 matching 11 bases. CDR1 and CDR2 from the germline V gene are MNHEY and SVGAGI. The CDR3 loop spans 14 amino acids. The ends lost 6 bases at V and 11 bases at J; junction bases unmatched: 9. The CDR3 region is CASSLGLAAKVQYF. Written as DNA, the CDR3 is TGTGCCAGCAGCCTGGGACTAGCGGCCAAGGTTCAGTACTTC.

The chain is built from TRBV6-5 and TRBJ1-5; maybe TRBD1 (6 bases). The germline gives CDR1 MNHEY, CDR2 SVGAGI. The CDR3 spans 15 residues. V lost 7 bases and J 0 bases, leaving 13 bases between the germline ends. CDR3 protein: CASNQMDSSNQPQHF. In nucleotides, the CDR3 is TGTGCCAGCAATCAAATGGACAGTAGCAATCAGCCCCAGCATTTT.

The rearrangement links TRBV12-3 or TRBV12-4 to TRBJ1-2; no reliable D call. The CDR3 is 13 residues long. Trimming cost V 2 bases and J 6 bases, with 10 bases left between them. CDR3 sequence: CASSLLDLDGYTF. The CDR3 DNA is TGTGCCAGCAGTTTACTCGACCTAGATGGCTACACCTTC.

There are a few counts of this clone. This sequence joins TRBV7-8 and TRBJ1-5; D is perhaps TRBD1 (6 bases). The V end lost 2 bases, the J end lost 9 bases, and 14 bases lay between the germline ends. Germline values: CDR1 SGHVS, CDR2 FQNEAQ. This CDR3 is built from 14 residues. In nucleotides, the CDR3 is TGTGCCAGCAGCTTAACCACAGGGACCAGGCCCCAGCATTTT. Translation: CASSLTTGTRPQHF.

The rearrangement uses TRBV7-8 and TRBJ2-5, with D possibly TRBD1 on 5 matching bases. Deletions cut 3 bases from V and 5 bases from J, with 13 bases between. The CDR3 has 14 amino acids. The germline V gene encodes CDR1 SGHVS and CDR2 FQNEAQ. CDR3 sequence: CASSFRGSGETQYF. In DNA, the CDR3 is TGTGCCAGCAGCTTTAGGGGCTCCGGGGAGACCCAGTACTTC.

This chain joins TRBV28 and TRBJ2-3; 8 nucleotides align to TRBD2. Germline V gene data show CDR1 as MDHEN and CDR2 as SYDVKM. CDR3 length: 15 amino acids. Losses at the gene ends were 6 bases for V and 7 bases for J; bases not matched to a gene: 12. CDR3 DNA sequence: TGTGCCAGCAGCGGGGGGGGCGGGAGACTACATACGCAGTATTTT. Protein product: CASSGGGGRLHTQYF.

This chain joins TRBV6-2 or TRBV6-3 and TRBJ1-1; D is unresolved. Per germline, CDR1 MNHEY and CDR2 SVGEGT. The CDR3 is 16 residues long. The V gene lost 0 bases and the J gene lost 0 bases, with 11 bases spanning the gap. The CDR3 DNA reads TGTGCCAGCAGTTACTCCCCGGCAGCCATGAACACTGAAGCTTTCTTT. It yields the protein CASSYSPAAMNTEAFF.

This clone was found once. The chain recombines TRBV1 with TRBJ1-2. TRBV1 is a pseudogene segment. The CDR3 is 16 amino acids. CDR3 in DNA: TGCACCAGCAGCCAAGATAGAGGGAGCCCTAACTATGGCTACACCTTC. Translating gives CTSSQDRGSPNYGYTF.

V and J are TRBV7-9 and TRBJ2-3; D gene uncertain. Looked up from germline, CDR1 is SEHNR and CDR2 is FQNEAQ (reference sequence). This CDR3 is 10 amino acids long. V dropped 8 bases and J dropped 5 bases, with 5 bases sitting between them. CDR3 sequence reads: CASRKDTQYF. The CDR3 region has the DNA TGTGCCAGCCGAAAAGATACGCAGTATTTT.

The rearrangement uses TRBV30 and TRBJ1-2; TRBD1 might be the D (5 bases). Trimming left V 8 bases short and J 7 bases short, with 26 bases between. The CDR3 extends over 15 amino acids. Germline CDR1 and CDR2: GTSNPN and SVGIG (reference sequence). The CDR3 nucleotides are TGTGCCGGTCTGCCTCGGGACCGACCATTGATTGGCTACACCTTC. Its protein is CAGLPRDRPLIGYTF.

This clone was recorded once. In DNA form, the CDR3 reads TGTGCCAGCAACCCTCTAGCGGCGGTCTCCTACGAGCAGTACTTC. It yields the protein CASNPLAAVSYEQYF. The chain carries TRBV2 and TRBJ2-7; 7 nucleotides line up with TRBD2. The V and J ends lost 7 bases and 0 bases, in that order; junction bases with no gene match: 9. CDR3 length equals 15 residues. From germline, CDR1 is SNHLY and CDR2 FYNNEI.

V is TRBV29-1 and J is TRBJ1-5, with D maybe TRBD1 (5 bases). Germline V lookup: CDR1 SQVTM, CDR2 ANQGSEA. The germline V and J ends were trimmed by 4 bases and 0 bases, with 10 bases remaining between them. This CDR3 is built from 14 residues. The CDR3 DNA sequence: TGCAGCGTTGCGTCTGGGGCTAGCAATCAGCCCCAGCATTTT. This encodes CSVASGASNQPQHF.

The J gene is TRBJ2-1, the V gene TRBV30; D is uncertain. The CDR3 spans 13 residues. Germline V gene lookup returns CDR1 GTSNPN and CDR2 SVGIG (reference sequence). The ends were cut back, 0 bases at V and 2 bases at J, with 5 bases in the middle. This CDR3 is CAWSVATYNEQFF. CDR3 sequence (DNA): TGTGCCTGGAGTGTGGCCACCTACAATGAGCAGTTCTTC.

This clone was recorded only once. The V call is TRBV9, the J call TRBJ1-1; no firm D call. With 9 bases removed from V and 8 bases from J, the gap between germline ends came to 14 bases. Germline assignment: CDR1 SGDLS and CDR2 YYNGEE. The length of the CDR3 is 11 residues. CDR3 coding DNA: TGTGCCACCGCCCTTGGCGGGGAAGCTTTCTTT. Translated: CATALGGEAFF.